By sample fraction, the clone carrying this T cell receptor beta chain is medium-sized. What it binds is unknown. Specified time point: sample taken at primary tumor resection. Samples were obtained from around 73 donors, all untreated early-stage non-small cell lung cancer patients. The V end lost 3 bases, the J end lost 3 bases, and 11 bases lay between the germline ends. The germline V gene encodes CDR1 MDHEN and CDR2 SYDVKM. The CDR3 is made up of 14 amino acids. This specimen comes from a study of spatial heterogeneity in lung cancer. Study in general: TCR transcript counts in tumor regions correlated strongly with a T cell module score from matched bulk RNA-seq. General study findings and limits: Tumor T cells had an estimated coverage that came to approximately 7% for alpha chains and 13% to 15% for beta chains. Tumoral mutation counts were tracked by counts of expanded intratumoral alpha and beta TCRs.

Each molecule of TCR cDNA was tagged with one unique molecular identifier. TCRdb recomputed calls from the 5' RACE reads with MiXCR, one row per CDR3 protein. The sample comprises about 23,000 distinct CDR3 sequences, 6.4% of which are singletons, and 10% rests with the top ten. This chain uses TRBV28 with TRBJ1-1; no clear D. The source of this sequence is a male donor with early-stage non-small cell lung cancer. Sequencing was performed on lung tumor tissue, taken at surgery. CDR3 sequence reads: CASSLTNPDTEAFF. In DNA form, the CDR3 reads TGTGCCAGCAGTTTGACGAACCCGGACACTGAAGCTTTCTTT.